The 7 T cell receptor beta chains below all came from one sample that was sequenced in a study of Ad26.COV2.S vaccination and SARS-CoV-2 variants. Treatment given: some 20 received Ad26.COV2.S at low or high dose, single or two shots; 5 received placebo; per-sample allocation not given. All samples were drawn on day 63, counting from the first vaccine or placebo injection. Profiling relied on immunoSEQ multiplex PCR, and the TCRdb table lists in-frame clones only, not all of them. This sample has about 500,000 clones, with 89% found just once. Sequencing used peripheral blood, obtained in a trial of Ad26.COV2.S vaccine versus placebo. The receptors derive from a person between 18 and 65 years old who received the Ad26.COV2.S COVID-19 vaccine or a placebo.

The chain is built from TRBV7-2 and TRBJ1-5; no reliable D call. The CDR3 covers 13 residues. Per germline, CDR1 SGHTA and CDR2 FQGNSA. Trimming cost V 2 bases and J 3 bases, with 5 bases left between them. CDR3 sequence reads: CASSLTHNQPQHF. For the CDR3, the DNA is TGTGCCAGCAGCTTAACACACAATCAGCCCCAGCATTTT.

This sequence joins TRBV7-6 and TRBJ2-2, with TRBD2 as a possible D gene (5 bases). Trimming took 2 bases from V and 0 from J, leaving 13 bases between them. The CDR3 has 17 amino acids. Germline V CDR1 and CDR2: SGHVS, FNYEAQ. Here the CDR3 reads CASSLRGPTSNTGELFF. Written as DNA, the CDR3 is TGTGCCAGCAGCTTACGCGGGCCAACATCGAACACCGGGGAGCTGTTTTTT. The entire variable domain, with the rest obtained from reference TRBV7-6 and TRBJ2-2, is as follows: GAGVSQSPRYKVTKRGQDVALRCDPISGHVSLYWYRQALGQGPEFLTYFNYEAQQDKSGLPNDRFSAERPEGSISTLTIQRTEQRDSAMYRCASSLRGPTSNTGELFFGEGSRLTVL.

This rearrangement joins TRBV7-9 to TRBJ2-1; 8 nucleotides match TRBD2. Germline V gene lookup returns CDR1 SEHNR and CDR2 FQNEAQ (reference sequence). This CDR3 contains 17 residues. V was clipped by 4 bases and J by 5 bases; unmatched bases: 13. The CDR3: CASSSWAGGPQNNEQFF. The CDR3 DNA reads as TGTGCCAGCAGCTCGTGGGCGGGAGGTCCCCAAAACAATGAGCAGTTCTTC. The full variable domain, its missing parts supplied by reference TRBV7-9 and TRBJ2-1, is DTGVSQNPRHKITKRGQNVTFRCDPISEHNRLYWYRQTLGQGPEFLTYFQNEAQLEKSRLLSDRFSAERPKGSFSTLEIQRTEQGDSAMYLCASSSWAGGPQNNEQFFGPGTRLTVL.

The chain joins TRBV6-1 to TRBJ2-3; TRBD2 agrees at 8 bases. With V trimmed by 5 bases and J by 2 bases, 3 bases remained unmatched. Germline CDR1 reads MNHNS; CDR2 reads SASEGT. CDR3 length: 14 amino acids. The CDR3 here is CASSTLAVTDTQYF. The CDR3 DNA follows: TGTGCCAGCAGTACACTAGCGGTCACAGATACGCAGTATTTT.

The chain recombines TRBV14 with TRBJ1-1; 7 bases line up with TRBD1. Germline values: CDR1 SGHDN, CDR2 FVKESK. The CDR3 has 13 amino acids. V was pared by 2 bases and J by 11 bases, with 8 bases of the junction left unmatched. CDR3 sequence reads: CASSQTNRGEAFF. For the CDR3, the DNA is TGTGCCAGCAGCCAAACGAACAGGGGAGAGGCTTTCTTT.

The chain uses TRBV7-9 and TRBJ2-1; 15 bases align to TRBD2. Germline V CDR1 and CDR2: SEHNR, FQNEAQ (reference sequence). V trimming: 4 bases; J trimming: 6 bases; junction bases outside the gene matches: 1. This CDR3 spans 15 amino acids. CDR3 sequence (DNA): TGTGCCAGCAGCTGGACTAGCGGGGGGGCCAATGAGCAGTTCTTC. This sequence encodes CASSWTSGGANEQFF.

The gene calls are TRBV18 and TRBJ2-3; 10 bases fit TRBD2. The J segment lost 2 bases and the V segment lost 4 bases, leaving 21 bases of the junction unmatched. In germline, CDR1 is KGHSH, CDR2 LQKENI. The CDR3 has 21 residues. CDR3 nucleotide sequence: TGTGCCAGCTCACTTAGTTGGAATCTAGCGGGAGATATACCTTTCACAGATACGCAGTATTTT. It is translated as CASSLSWNLAGDIPFTDTQYF.